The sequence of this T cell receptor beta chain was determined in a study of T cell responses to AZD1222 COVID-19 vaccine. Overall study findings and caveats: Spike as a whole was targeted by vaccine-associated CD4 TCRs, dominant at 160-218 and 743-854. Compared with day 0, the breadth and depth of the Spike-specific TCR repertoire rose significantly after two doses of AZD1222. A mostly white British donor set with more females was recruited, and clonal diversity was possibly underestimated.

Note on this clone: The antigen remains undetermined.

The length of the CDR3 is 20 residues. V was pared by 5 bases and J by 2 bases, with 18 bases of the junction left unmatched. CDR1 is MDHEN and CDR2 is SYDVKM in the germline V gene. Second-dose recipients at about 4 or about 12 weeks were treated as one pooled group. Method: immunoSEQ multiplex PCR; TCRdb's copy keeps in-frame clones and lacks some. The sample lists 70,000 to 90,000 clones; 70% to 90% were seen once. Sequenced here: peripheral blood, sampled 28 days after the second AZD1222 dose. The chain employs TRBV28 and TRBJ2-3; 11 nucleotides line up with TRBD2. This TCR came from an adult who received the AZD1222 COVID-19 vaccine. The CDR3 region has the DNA TGTGCCAGCAGTACCACTAGCGGGAGCCTTTCCGGCCTACCCACAGATACGCAGTATTTT. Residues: CASSTTSGSLSGLPTDTQYF.